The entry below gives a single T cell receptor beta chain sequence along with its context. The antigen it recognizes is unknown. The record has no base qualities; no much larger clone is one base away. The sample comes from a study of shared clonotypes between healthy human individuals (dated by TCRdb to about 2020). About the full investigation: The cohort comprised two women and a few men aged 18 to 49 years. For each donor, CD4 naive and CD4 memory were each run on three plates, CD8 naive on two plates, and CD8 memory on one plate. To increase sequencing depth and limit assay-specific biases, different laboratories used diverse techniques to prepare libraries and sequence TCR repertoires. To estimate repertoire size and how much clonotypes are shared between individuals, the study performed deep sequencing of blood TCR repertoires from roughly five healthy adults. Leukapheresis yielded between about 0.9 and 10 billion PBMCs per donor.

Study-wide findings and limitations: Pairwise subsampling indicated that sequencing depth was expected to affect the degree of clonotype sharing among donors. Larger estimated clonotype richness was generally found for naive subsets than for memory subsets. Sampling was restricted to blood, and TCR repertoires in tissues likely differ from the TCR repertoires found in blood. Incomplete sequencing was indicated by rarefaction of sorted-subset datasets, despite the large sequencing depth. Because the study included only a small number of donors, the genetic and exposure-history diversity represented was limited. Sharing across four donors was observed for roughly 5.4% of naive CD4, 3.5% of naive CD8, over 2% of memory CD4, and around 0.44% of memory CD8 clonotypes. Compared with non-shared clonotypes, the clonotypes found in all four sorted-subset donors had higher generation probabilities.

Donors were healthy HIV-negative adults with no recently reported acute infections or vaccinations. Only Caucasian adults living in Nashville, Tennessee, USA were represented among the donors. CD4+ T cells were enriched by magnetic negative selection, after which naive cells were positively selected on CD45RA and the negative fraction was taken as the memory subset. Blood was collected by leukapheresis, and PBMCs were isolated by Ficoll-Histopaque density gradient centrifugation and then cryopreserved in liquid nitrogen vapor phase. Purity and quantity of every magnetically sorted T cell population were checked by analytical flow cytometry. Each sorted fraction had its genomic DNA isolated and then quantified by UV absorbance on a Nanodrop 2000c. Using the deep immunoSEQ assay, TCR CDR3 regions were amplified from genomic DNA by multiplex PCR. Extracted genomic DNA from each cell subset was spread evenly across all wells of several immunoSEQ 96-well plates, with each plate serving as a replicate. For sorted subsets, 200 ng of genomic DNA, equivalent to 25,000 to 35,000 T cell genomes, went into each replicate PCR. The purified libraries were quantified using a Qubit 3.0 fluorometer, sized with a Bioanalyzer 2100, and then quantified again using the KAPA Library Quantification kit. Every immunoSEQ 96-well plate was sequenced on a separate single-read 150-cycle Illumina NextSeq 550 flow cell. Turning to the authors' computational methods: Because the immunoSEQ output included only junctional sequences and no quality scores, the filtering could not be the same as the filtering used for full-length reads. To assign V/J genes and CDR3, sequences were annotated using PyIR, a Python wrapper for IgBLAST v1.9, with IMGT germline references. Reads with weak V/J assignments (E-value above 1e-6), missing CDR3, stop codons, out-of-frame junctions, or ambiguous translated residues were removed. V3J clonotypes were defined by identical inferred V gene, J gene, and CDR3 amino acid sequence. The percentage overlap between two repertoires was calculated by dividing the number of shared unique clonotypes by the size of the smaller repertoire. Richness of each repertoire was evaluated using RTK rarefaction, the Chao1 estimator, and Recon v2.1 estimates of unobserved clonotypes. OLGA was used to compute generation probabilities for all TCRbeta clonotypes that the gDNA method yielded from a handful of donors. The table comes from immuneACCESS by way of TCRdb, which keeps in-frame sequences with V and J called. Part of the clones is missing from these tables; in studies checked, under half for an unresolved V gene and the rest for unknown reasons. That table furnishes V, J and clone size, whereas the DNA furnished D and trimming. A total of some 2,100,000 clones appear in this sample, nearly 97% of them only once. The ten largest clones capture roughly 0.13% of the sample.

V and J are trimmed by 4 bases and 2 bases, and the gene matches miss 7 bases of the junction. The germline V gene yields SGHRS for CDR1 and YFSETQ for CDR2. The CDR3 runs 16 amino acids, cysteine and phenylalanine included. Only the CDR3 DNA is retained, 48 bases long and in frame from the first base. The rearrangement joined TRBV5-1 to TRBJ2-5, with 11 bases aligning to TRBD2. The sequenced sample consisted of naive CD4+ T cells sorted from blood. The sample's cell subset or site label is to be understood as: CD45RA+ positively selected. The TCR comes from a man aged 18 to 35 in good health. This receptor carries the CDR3 CASSRTLAGGQETQYF. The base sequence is TGCGCCAGCAGCCGCACCTTAGCGGGGGGGCAAGAGACCCAGTACTTC.